The 32 T cell receptor beta chains below were found in one sample sequenced in a study of neurological immune-mediated disorders. Each CDR3 protein is one row after TCRdb ran MiXCR on the 5' RACE reads. The sample includes under 80,000 distinct CDR3 sequences, 5.2% of them seen just once. Sequencing was performed on PBMCs. The receptor set was obtained from a woman aged 25 to 39 with multiple sclerosis.

This clonotype occurred many times. V usage is TRBV6-1 and J usage is TRBJ1-2; the D is unclear. The CDR3 is 11 residues long. The V gene lost 7 bases and the J gene lost 7 bases, with 10 bases spanning the gap. CDR1 and CDR2 from the germline V gene are MNHNS and SASEGT. The CDR3 coding sequence is TGTGCCAGCATTCTGGGCGGTGGCTACACCTTC. It codes for CASILGGGYTF.

This clonotype was detected ten times or more. This chain connects TRBV10-2 to TRBJ2-3; the D is unclear. V shed 2 bases and J shed 10 bases, with 10 bases lying between them. The CDR3 spans 12 residues. In germline, CDR1 is WSHSY, CDR2 SAAADI. The CDR3 nucleotides are TGCGCCAGCAGTGAGCTTCTAGAGGCGCAGTATTTT. Encoded protein: CASSELLEAQYF.

This clonotype was picked up many times. The chain joins TRBV5-1 to TRBJ2-2; possible D gene TRBD1, 8 bases. The ends were cut back, 2 bases at V and 0 bases at J, with 14 bases in the middle. Germline V lookup: CDR1 SGHRS, CDR2 YFSETQ. CDR3 length equals 17 residues. CDR3 sequence (DNA): TGCGCCAGCAGCTTACAGGGGGGGTTCGCGAACACCGGGGAGCTGTTTTTT. Its translation is CASSLQGGFANTGELFF.

This clonotype occurred many times. This sequence joins TRBV24-1 and TRBJ2-1, with a weak D call TRBD1 (6 bases). The CDR3 spans 15 residues. The V gene's germline CDR1 is KGHDR and CDR2 SFDVKD. The germline V and J ends were trimmed by 6 bases and 2 bases, with 13 bases remaining between them. The CDR3 nucleotides read TGTGCCACCAGTCACAGGGAATCCCCCTACAATGAGCAGTTCTTC. This sequence encodes CATSHRESPYNEQFF.

This clonotype came up many times. The chain is built from TRBV6-1 and TRBJ1-6, with 11 bases lining up with TRBD1. From germline, CDR1 is MNHNS and CDR2 SASEGT. The CDR3 is 14 residues long. The V and J ends lost 6 bases and 16 bases, in that order; junction bases with no gene match: 11. The CDR3 loop reads CASRDPGQGVALHF. The DNA for the CDR3 is TGTGCCAGCAGGGATCCGGGACAGGGGGTAGCGCTCCACTTT.

This clonotype was detected ten times or more. The rearrangement joins TRBV7-2 to TRBJ1-5; D is perhaps TRBD1 (5 bases). Trimming stripped 5 bases from V and 5 bases from J, with 13 bases between. The germline CDR1 and CDR2 sequences are SGHTA and FQGNSA. The CDR3 spans 14 residues. The CDR3 coding sequence is TGTGCCAGCAGCCCCCAGGGAGGAGATCAGCCCCAGCATTTT. Translated, it gives CASSPQGGDQPQHF.

This clonotype was seen many times. The rearrangement uses TRBV12-3 or TRBV12-4 and TRBJ2-7; D unclear. The CDR3 is made up of 12 amino acids. V was shortened by 5 bases and J by 3 bases, with 8 bases between the two germline ends. This CDR3 is CASSPSYYEQYF. CDR3 nucleotide sequence: TGTGCCAGCAGTCCATCATACTACGAGCAGTACTTC.

This clonotype has a handful of counts. One end of the junction varies from germline; a read error may be responsible. This rearrangement joins TRBV6-2 or TRBV6-3 to TRBJ1-5; the match to TRBD1 covers 7 bases. The CDR3 length is 17 residues. The germline gives CDR1 MNHEY, CDR2 SVGEGT. In DNA form, the CDR3 reads TGTGCCAGCAGTTCCCATGTAGGGGGCGGAAGAGATCAGCCCCAGAATTTT. This encodes CASSSHVGGGRDQPQNF.

The sample holds many counts of this clonotype. At one boundary the junction diverges from the germline segment, which might be a read error. The chain links TRBV20-1 to TRBJ1-5; TRBD1 agrees at 10 bases. The CDR3 loop spans 16 amino acids. Germline loops: CDR1 DFQATT, CDR2 SNEGSKA (reference sequence). Here the CDR3 DNA reads TGCAGTGCTATCAAAGCCGGGACAGGGGCAAATCAGCCCCAGAATTTT. The encoded protein is CSAIKAGTGANQPQNF.

This clonotype appeared many times. The chain joins TRBV6-4 to TRBJ2-1; 8 bases agree with TRBD2. The CDR3 spans 15 residues. Germline CDR1 is MRHNA and CDR2 is SNTAGT. Losses at the gene ends were 3 bases for V and 0 bases for J; bases not matched to a gene: 1. DNA of the CDR3: TGTGCCAGCAGTGATCTAGCGGGCTCCTACAATGAGCAGTTCTTC. Protein product: CASSDLAGSYNEQFF.

In this sample, this clonotype turned up many times. The V call is TRBV5-8, the J call TRBJ2-1, with a weak D call TRBD1 (5 bases). V was cut by 2 bases and J by 1 base, with 10 bases left in between. There are 15 residues in the CDR3. Germline V CDR1 and CDR2: SGHTS, YDEGEE. CDR3 in amino acids: CASSFMGLSYNEQFF. The CDR3 DNA reads as TGTGCCAGCAGCTTTATGGGGCTTTCCTACAATGAGCAGTTCTTC.

In its sample, this clonotype was seen a few times. CDR3 coding DNA: TGTGCCAGCAGCGTTAGCGGGTGGTGGCAAGAGACCCAGTACTTC. Its translation: CASSVSGWWQETQYF. The chain uses TRBV9 and TRBJ2-5; 7 positions agree with TRBD2. CDR1 and CDR2 from the germline V gene are SGDLS and YYNGEE. This CDR3 has 15 residues. The V segment lost 2 bases and the J segment 2 bases; nucleotides outside the gene matches: 6.

At least ten counts were recorded for this clonotype. The chain combines TRBV15 with TRBJ2-1; TRBD2 matches 11 bases. V dropped 0 bases and J dropped 6; count of bases not matched to a gene: 1. Germline CDR1 LNHNV, CDR2 YYDKDF (reference sequence). The CDR3 has 15 residues. CDR3: CATSRDSGGANEQFF. DNA for the CDR3: TGTGCCACCAGCAGAGATAGCGGGGGGGCCAATGAGCAGTTCTTC.

This clonotype was counted at least ten times. This chain uses TRBV5-1 with TRBJ2-1, with D possibly called TRBD1 or TRBD2 (5 bases each). Between the trimmed V and J ends, which lost 6 bases and 6 bases, there was a span of 13 bases. The germline CDR1 and CDR2 sequences are SGHRS and YFSETQ. CDR3 length equals 13 residues. CDR3: CASTGPGGNEQFF. The CDR3 DNA reads as TGCGCCAGCACGGGGCCTGGGGGCAATGAGCAGTTCTTC. The full variable domain, rest sourced from reference TRBV5-1 and TRBJ2-1, is KAGVTQTPRYLIKTRGQQVTLSCSPISGHRSVSWYQQTPGQGLQFLFEYFSETQRNKGNFPGRFSGRQFSNSRSEMNVSTLELGDSALYLCASTGPGGNEQFFGPGTRLTVL.

Ten or more counts support this clonotype. The rearrangement joins TRBV20-1 to TRBJ2-5, with TRBD2 matching 9 bases. The CDR3 spans 13 residues. The germline gives CDR1 DFQATT, CDR2 SNEGSKA (reference sequence). V trimming: 6 bases; J trimming: 3 bases; junction bases outside the gene matches: 5. The CDR3 protein is CSATRTSEETQYF. In DNA, the CDR3 is TGCAGTGCCACCCGGACTAGCGAAGAGACCCAGTACTTC.

This clonotype occurred many times. The chain carries TRBV7-9 and TRBJ2-2, with TRBD1 identical over 10 bases. This CDR3 has 15 residues. The germline V gene has CDR1 SEHNR and CDR2 FQNEAQ (reference sequence). Trimming took 5 bases from V and 3 from J; bases not matched to a gene: 3. CDR3 sequence reads: CASSQGTGDTGELFF. As DNA, the CDR3 is TGTGCCAGCAGCCAAGGGACAGGGGACACCGGGGAGCTGTTTTTT.

There are many counts of this clonotype. J is TRBJ2-7 and V is TRBV7-9, with D possibly TRBD1 on 6 matching bases. The CDR3 has 17 residues. V was clipped by 5 bases and J by 5 bases, with 25 bases between them. Looked up from germline, CDR1 is SEHNR and CDR2 is FQNEAQ (reference sequence). CDR3 coding DNA: TGTGCCAGCAGCCTGATACGGTCCGACAGGAGTCGTAACGAGCAGTACTTC. It codes for CASSLIRSDRSRNEQYF.

This clonotype was seen a handful of times. The rearrangement links TRBV12-3 or TRBV12-4 to TRBJ2-1, with 13 bases matching TRBD2. V shed 8 bases and J 4 bases; nucleotides not matched to a gene: 8. The CDR3 spans 16 residues. CDR3 protein: CASAGLAGIVYNEQFF. The CDR3 DNA is TGTGCCAGCGCGGGACTAGCGGGGATTGTTTACAATGAGCAGTTCTTC.

Ten or more counts support this clonotype. V is TRBV28 and J is TRBJ2-7; D gene ambiguous. The CDR3 consists of 16 residues. Germline-derived CDR1 and CDR2 are MDHEN and SYDVKM. V was shortened by 3 bases and J by 1 base, with 16 bases between the two germline ends. The CDR3 coding sequence is TGTGCCAGCAGTTTTAATAAGAACAGCTTATCCTACGAGCAGTACTTC. Encoded protein: CASSFNKNSLSYEQYF.

This clonotype was counted ten times or more. The CDR3 is CASSLFGRNYGYTF. The CDR3 DNA reads as TGCGCCAGCAGCTTGTTCGGGAGGAACTATGGCTACACCTTC. This chain links TRBV5-1 with TRBJ1-2; no definite D call. This CDR3 is 14 amino acids long. Trimming took 1 base from V and 2 from J, leaving 9 bases between them. From germline, CDR1 is SGHRS and CDR2 YFSETQ.

This clonotype has at least ten counts. The rearrangement uses TRBV4-1 and TRBJ2-3; 8 positions agree with TRBD2. Trimming took 4 bases from V and 1 from J; bases not matched to a gene: 13. Germline loops: CDR1 MGHRA, CDR2 YSYEKL. CDR3 size: 18 residues. The DNA for the CDR3 is TGCGCCAGCAGCCCCTCGGTGACGGGGGGGCCTGGCACAGATACGCAGTATTTT. It encodes CASSPSVTGGPGTDTQYF.

This clonotype was seen a few times. V is TRBV7-2 and J is TRBJ2-2; D gene uncertain. The V and J ends lost 6 bases and 6 bases respectively, with 20 bases between them. The length of the CDR3 is 16 residues. Germline V gene data show CDR1 as SGHTA and CDR2 as FQGNSA. The CDR3 coding sequence is TGTGCCAGCAGAGATAGATGGGGAAAGGGTGCCGGGGAGCTGTTTTTT. It translates to CASRDRWGKGAGELFF.

This clonotype was seen repeatedly, ten times or more. The chain uses TRBV5-6 and TRBJ1-2; no clear D gene. Per the germline V gene, CDR1 is SGHDT and CDR2 is YYEEEE. The V gene lost 0 bases and the J gene lost 3 bases, with 12 bases spanning the gap. CDR3 size: 15 residues. This chain's CDR3 is CASSLVRRYDYGYTF. CDR3 sequence (DNA): TGTGCCAGCAGCTTGGTCCGCAGATATGACTATGGCTACACCTTC.

This clonotype turned up a few times. The chain joins TRBV20-1 to TRBJ1-1; 7 nucleotides agree with TRBD1. After removal of 0 bases from V and 1 base from J, the junction contained 5 bases not matched to a gene. The germline V gene has CDR1 DFQATT and CDR2 SNEGSKA (reference sequence). This CDR3 contains 15 residues. For the CDR3, the DNA is TGCAGTGCTAGAGATCCGTGGACAGGGAACACTGAAGCTTTCTTT. The encoded protein is CSARDPWTGNTEAFF.

This clonotype has ten or more counts. The chain employs TRBV6-5 and TRBJ2-5; D may match TRBD1 or TRBD2 (6 bases each). CDR1 is MNHEY and CDR2 is SVGAGI in the germline V gene. This CDR3 is 19 amino acids long. Between the trimmed V and J ends, which lost 2 bases and 2 bases, there was a span of 24 bases. The CDR3 DNA reads as TGTGCCAGCAGTTACCGGGAACAGGGAGGAATAGGGGGGCAAGAGACCCAGTACTTC. Protein sequence: CASSYREQGGIGGQETQYF.

This clonotype was counted at least ten times. The chain combines TRBV12-3 or TRBV12-4 with TRBJ2-1, with D possibly called TRBD1 or TRBD2 (7 bases each). The CDR3 loop spans 16 amino acids. The germline V and J ends were trimmed by 5 bases and 6 bases, with 20 bases remaining between them. The CDR3 coding sequence is TGTGCCAGCAGTCCACGACAGGGAGGGGTCGGCAATGAGCAGTTCTTC. Translated: CASSPRQGGVGNEQFF.

This clonotype was seen a few times. J is TRBJ2-1 and V is TRBV10-1, with TRBD1 identical over 11 bases. CDR3 length equals 13 residues. The ends lost 4 bases at V and 8 bases at J; junction bases unmatched: 1. In germline, CDR1 is WNHNN, CDR2 SYGVQD (reference sequence). The CDR3 DNA follows: TGCGCCAGCAGTGGGACAGGGGGCTATGAGCAGTTCTTC. Its translation: CASSGTGGYEQFF.

The chain recombines TRBV20-1 with TRBJ1-1; tentative D call: TRBD1 (5 bases). Trimming removed 6 bases at V and 5 bases at J, with 16 bases between. Looked up from germline, CDR1 is DFQATT and CDR2 is SNEGSKA (reference sequence). The CDR3 consists of 13 residues. The CDR3 is CSAPGKGSTEAFF. The CDR3 coding sequence is TGCAGTGCCCCGGGAAAGGGGAGTACTGAAGCTTTCTTT.

This chain connects TRBV11-2 to TRBJ2-1; 7 bases align to TRBD2. The CDR3 extends over 14 amino acids. Germline trimming cut 5 bases from V and 10 bases from J; bases unmatched to any gene: 11. Germline loops: CDR1 SGHAT, CDR2 FQNNGV. CDR3 loop: CASSPESGAGEQFF. CDR3 DNA sequence: TGTGCCAGCAGCCCAGAAAGCGGGGCAGGAGAGCAGTTCTTC.

This clonotype was counted ten times or more. The J gene is TRBJ1-2, the V gene TRBV3-1, with D possibly TRBD1 on 6 matching bases. This CDR3 is 15 amino acids long. In germline, CDR1 is LGHDT, CDR2 YNNKEL (reference sequence). V dropped 0 bases and J dropped 8 bases, with 16 bases sitting between them. The chain's CDR3 is CASSQEGGGGIGYTF. In DNA, the CDR3 is TGTGCCAGCAGCCAAGAAGGGGGGGGAGGGATCGGCTACACCTTC.

Points on this clonotype: A junction end diverges from the germline sequence, so it may reflect a read error. The chain has TRBV20-1 and TRBJ1-5, with 9 bases matching TRBD1. This CDR3 contains 15 residues. Germline V gene data show CDR1 as DFQATT and CDR2 as SNEGSKA (reference sequence). CDR3: CSARLGTGWNQPQNF. For the CDR3, the DNA is TGCAGTGCTAGGCTCGGGACAGGGTGGAATCAGCCCCAGAATTTT.

The V gene is TRBV30, the J gene TRBJ1-1, with D maybe TRBD1 (5 bases). The CDR3 sequence is 13 residues long. CDR1 and CDR2 (germline): GTSNPN, SVGIG (reference sequence). The CDR3 reads CAFLGRMNTEAFF. The CDR3 bases are TGTGCTTTTTTGGGGCGGATGAACACTGAAGCTTTCTTT. The whole variable domain, remainder taken from reference TRBV30 and TRBJ1-1, is SQTIHQWPATLVQPVGSPLSLECTVEGTSNPNLYWYRQAAGRGLQLLFYSVGIGQISSEVPQNLSASRPQDRQFILSSKKLLLSDSGFYLCAFLGRMNTEAFFGQGTRLTVV.